A selection of T cell receptor beta chains follows, all from one sample in a study of blood T cell repertoires in COVID-19. Sequenced by immunoSEQ multiplex PCR; TCRdb stores in-frame clones only, minus some. The sample includes roughly 320,000 clones, around 89% of them seen just once. Input material: peripheral blood. These receptors were taken from a woman aged 45 to 65 with COVID-19, enrolled during active disease. CDR3s include the opening cysteine and the closing phenylalanine or tryptophan. The order of the fields is clone size, J gene, D gene, V gene, CDR3 DNA, CDR3 protein. The D gene is left open where the match is weak. Part of the rows lack a size; the others show once, few, many or a class for expanded clones.

NA TRBJ2-2 NA TRBV6-5 TGTGCCAGCCGGGACACGAACACCGGGGAGCTGTTTTTT CASRDTNTGELFF
NA TRBJ2-5 TRBD2 TRBV11-3 TGTGCCAGCAGCTTAGACTGGCGGGGGGGGCAAGAGACCCAGTACTTC CASSLDWRGGQETQYF
NA TRBJ2-1 TRBD2 TRBV7-2 TGTGCCAGCAGCAGACAGGGACTAGCGGGTTACAATGAGCAGTTCTTC CASSRQGLAGYNEQFF
NA TRBJ1-3 TRBD1 TRBV5-1 TGCGCCAGCAGCCCCCGGGACAGAAGCTCTCCCTCTGGAAACACCATATATTTT CASSPRDRSSPSGNTIYF
NA TRBJ1-4 TRBD1 TRBV6-2/TRBV6-3 TGTGCCAGCAGTCCACGACGGACAGGAGAAGATGAAAAACTGTTTTTT CASSPRRTGEDEKLFF
NA TRBJ1-3 TRBD1 TRBV19 TGTGCCAGTAGTTTGCGACAGGGGGCGCGGGGAAACACCATATATTTT CASSLRQGARGNTIYF
once TRBJ1-2 TRBD1 TRBV5-1 TGCGCCAGCAGCTTGTCACGGGACAGGGGACACTCTAACTATGGCTACACCTTC CASSLSRDRGHSNYGYTF
NA TRBJ2-1 NA TRBV7-2 TGTGCCAGCAGCTTAGGAGCCCAGGGGGGTAATGAGCAGTTCTTC CASSLGAQGGNEQFF
NA TRBJ2-5 TRBD1 TRBV5-1 TGCGCCAGCAGCCGGGGGGACAGGGAGGGGACCCAGTACTTC CASSRGDREGTQYF
NA TRBJ2-4 NA TRBV21-1 TGTGCCAGCAGCAAAGACAGGCCAGGAGTCTCTGTGGCCAAAAACATTCAGTACTTC CASSKDRPGVSVAKNIQYF
NA TRBJ1-2 TRBD1 TRBV27 TGTGCCAGCAGTTCGGGACAGTCTTCAGTCTATGGCTACACCTTC CASSSGQSSVYGYTF
many TRBJ1-5 NA TRBV2 TGTGCCAGCAGTGAAAGGGGAAACAGGGTACCCGGAGCCAATAGCAATCAGCCCCAGCATTTT CASSERGNRVPGANSNQPQHF
NA TRBJ1-1 NA TRBV6-5 TGTGCCAGCAGTTACGCGGAGAACACTGAAGCTTTCTTT CASSYAENTEAFF
NA TRBJ2-7 NA TRBV5-1 TGCGCCAGCAGCCCGGACAAGATCTACGAGCAGTACTTC CASSPDKIYEQYF
NA TRBJ2-1 NA TRBV19 TGTGCCAGTCGGCCCTCATGGAGACCCGATGAGCAGTTCTTC CASRPSWRPDEQFF
NA TRBJ2-7 NA TRBV18 TGTGCCAGCTCACCGAACAGGGACGAGCAGTACTTC CASSPNRDEQYF
NA TRBJ2-7 NA TRBV3-1/TRBV3-2 TGTGCCAGCCCCGGACAGGAGCAGTACTTC CASPGQEQYF
NA TRBJ2-7 TRBD2 TRBV4-1 TGCGCCAGCAGCCAAGAGGGCCGACTAGCGGGGGAGCAGTACTTC CASSQEGRLAGEQYF
once TRBJ2-1 NA TRBV7-3 TGTGCCAGCAGCTTCAGTACGGGAGAGGTTGAGCAGTTCTTC CASSFSTGEVEQFF
NA TRBJ2-4 NA TRBV11-2 TGTGCCAGCAGCTTAGATCAGCGGTCCAAAAACATTCAGTACTTC CASSLDQRSKNIQYF
NA TRBJ1-2 NA TRBV29-1 TGCAGCGTACGAGCGGGGAGCGGCTATGGCTACACCTTC CSVRAGSGYGYTF
NA TRBJ1-1 NA TRBV11-3 TGTGCCAGCAGCTTTGGGGGGAAGGGGAACACTGAAGCTTTCTTT CASSFGGKGNTEAFF
NA TRBJ1-5 TRBD1 TRBV19 TGTGCCAGTAGGGGACAGGGGTCCTCGGGGCCCCAGCATTTT CASRGQGSSGPQHF
NA TRBJ1-5 NA TRBV19 TGTGCCAGTAGTTCAATAGCAGGGAAGAGCAATCAGCCCCAGCATTTT CASSSIAGKSNQPQHF
NA TRBJ2-3 NA TRBV7-2 TGTGCCAGCAGCTTAGCATCTCGAGGGGATACGCAGTATTTT CASSLASRGDTQYF
NA TRBJ1-1 NA TRBV12-3/TRBV12-4 TGTGCCGTTAAATACTTGAACACTGAAGCTTTCTTT CAVKYLNTEAFF
NA TRBJ1-2 TRBD1 TRBV30 TGTGCCTGGAGTATAGTTGTGGGACAGGGGGGCAGCTATGGCTACACCTTC CAWSIVVGQGGSYGYTF
NA TRBJ1-1 NA TRBV2 TGTGCCAGCAGGAGAGGACATATGAACACTGAAGCTTTCTTT CASRRGHMNTEAFF
NA TRBJ2-7 NA TRBV27 TGTGCCAGCAGTTTATCCTCCAACGACGGGTTCGGGGTCGACGAGCAGTACTTC CASSLSSNDGFGVDEQYF
NA TRBJ1-2 NA TRBV11-3 TGTGCCAGCAGCGAGGGGGGGGAGTATGGCTACACCTTC CASSEGGEYGYTF
NA TRBJ2-7 NA TRBV7-9 TGTGCCAGCAGCTTAGAGGCAGGAGGAAGGAGCGAGCAGTACTTC CASSLEAGGRSEQYF
NA TRBJ1-1 NA TRBV11-3 TGTGCCAGCAGACACGACAGGCGGAACACTGAAGCTTTCTTT CASRHDRRNTEAFF
NA TRBJ1-5 NA TRBV19 TGTGCCAGTATTAGGGGGGGTAGCAATCAGCCCCAGCATTTT CASIRGGSNQPQHF
once TRBJ1-2 NA TRBV20-1 TGCAGTGCTAGTGACCTTCTCGGCTACACCTTC CSASDLLGYTF
NA TRBJ1-5 NA TRBV6-4 TGTGCCAGCAGTGAAACAGCTTATAGCAATCAGCCCCAGCATTTT CASSETAYSNQPQHF
NA TRBJ2-2 TRBD2 TRBV24-1 TGTGCCACCAGTGACCCTGGGACTACAGGCACCGGGGAGCTGTTTTTT CATSDPGTTGTGELFF
NA TRBJ2-5 NA TRBV9 TGTGCCAGCAGCGTAGGGGGGACTCTAGAGACCCAGTACTTC CASSVGGTLETQYF
NA TRBJ2-7 NA TRBV24-1 TGTGCCACCGGGCAAGGACAGAACTCCTACGAGCAGTACTTC CATGQGQNSYEQYF
NA TRBJ2-1 TRBD2 TRBV15 TGTGCCACCAGCACCCCCCACACGGGAGGCCGCTACAATGAGCAGTTCTTC CATSTPHTGGRYNEQFF
NA TRBJ1-5 NA TRBV7-9 TGTGCCAGCAGCTTAGTGGGAGGACGGTACAATCAGCCCCAGCATTTT CASSLVGGRYNQPQHF
NA TRBJ2-6 TRBD1 TRBV7-9 TGTGCCAGCAGCTTAGGGACAGGGGGGAGAGGGGCCAACGTCCTGACTTTC CASSLGTGGRGANVLTF
NA TRBJ2-7 TRBD1 TRBV3-1/TRBV3-2 TGTGCCAGCAGCCTCCGGGACAGGGGCGAGCAGTACTTC CASSLRDRGEQYF
once TRBJ2-5 TRBD2 TRBV5-4 TGTGCCAGCAGCTTGGGGGGACTAGCGGGAGTAATCGGAGAGACCCAGTACTTC CASSLGGLAGVIGETQYF
few TRBJ1-2 NA TRBV12-3/TRBV12-4 TGTGCCAGCGGGGGCCACTATGGCTACACCTTC CASGGHYGYTF
NA TRBJ2-1 TRBD2 TRBV5-1 TGCGCCAGTCAGCGGGAGGGCCTGAATGAGCAGTTCTTC CASQREGLNEQFF
NA TRBJ2-3 NA TRBV21-1 TGTGCCAGCAGCAACATCCAACCTACCGGGACTAGCGGGCCGGAGGCAGATACGCAGTATTTT CASSNIQPTGTSGPEADTQYF
NA TRBJ2-1 NA TRBV2 TGTGCCAGCGAAAAATCGGAGACTACTGGGTTCTTC CASEKSETTGFF
NA TRBJ1-1 TRBD1 TRBV18 TGTGCCAGCTCACCGAAGTCACAGGGGGACACTGAAGCTTTCTTT CASSPKSQGDTEAFF
NA TRBJ1-1 NA TRBV24-1 TGTGCCACCAGCCGGACAGCGAACACTGAAGCTTTCTTT CATSRTANTEAFF
NA TRBJ1-4 NA TRBV29-1 TGCAGCGTTAATGGAATTGGGGGCGCAGGAGAAAAACTGTTTTTT CSVNGIGGAGEKLFF
NA TRBJ1-1 NA TRBV19 TGTGCCAGTAGCCAGTACACTGAAGCTTTCTTT CASSQYTEAFF